This T cell receptor beta chain was identified in a study of cytomegalovirus exposure and HLA in healthy donors (dated by TCRdb to about 2017). Regarding the study in general: According to an earlier analysis of a few hundred of the donors, about 179 million T cells yielded over 90 million unique TCR beta sequences and approximately 280 Gb of sequence data. An early release covering some 640 HLA-typed donors comprised 300 to 350 gigabases of sequencing data and around 80 million unique TCR sequences. The genetic ancestry cluster associated with self-reported Caucasian donors included 81% of the roughly 360 genotyped donors. The aim of the study was to test whether cataloging public T cell receptors could identify signatures of past pathogen exposure. The study profiled the T cell repertoires of hundreds of subjects by immunosequencing and related them to cytomegalovirus serostatus. Along with the approximately 620-subject first cohort, a separate validation cohort of approximately 110 different subjects was used. To predict cytomegalovirus infection status, the study combined high-throughput TCR immunosequencing, statistical association of individual TCRs with disease status, and machine learning. A later analysis re-analyzed previously published TCR beta repertoires from 666 donors and added high-resolution HLA genotyping to study TCR occurrence patterns. The later analysis used no new phenotypic data to find candidate immune exposures, relying instead on TCR beta sequences and their occurrence across donors. An earlier analysis of some 500 of the donors applied high-throughput TCR beta sequencing to assess whether each TCR beta V gene segment acted as functional or pseudogenic. Alongside the repertoire data, information on donor age, sex, ethnicity and CMV serostatus was compiled. Genome-wide SNP genotypes for about 60% of the roughly 670 donors were used in a later genetic analysis, which treated that subset as a discovery cohort. Every discovery cohort repertoire had been produced on one sequencing platform. HLA typing covered class I and class II loci at four-digit resolution. Typing coverage varied by locus: roughly 629-630 donors for A, B, C, DRB1 and DQB1; roughly 560 for DQA1; over 600 for DPA1; around 490 for DPB1. Four to six DR-DQ haplotypes were handled as single units for association and clustering, since linkage in the cohort was strong. On average, roughly 240,000 unique TCR beta nucleotide sequences were sequenced per donor among a few hundred genotyped donors of the cohort, with 15% to 20% of those sequences being non-productive.

The method was the immunoSEQ multiplex PCR assay. The multiplex PCR relied on a mix of 60 forward primers for TCR Vbeta segments and 13 reverse primers for TCR Jbeta segments. A multiplex PCR assay on genomic DNA amplified the CDR3 region of rearranged TCR beta genes. The Illumina HiSeq System was used to sequence the amplified TCR beta libraries as 87-base-pair reads. In the authors' own workflow: In a later analysis, some 80 million unique TCR beta chains were counted across the 666 repertoires, and roughly 9.9 million of these chains were shared by at least two donors. To remove PCR and sequencing errors, raw reads were error-corrected and collapsed into unique sequences using a nearest-neighbor algorithm that merged closely related sequences. V, D and J gene segments were assigned by aligning CDR3 sequences to IMGT reference sequences. For a sequence to be retained, a match of at least six nucleotides was required to both a V gene segment and a J gene segment. Rearrangements were classified as productive when the CDR3 lacked stop codons and remained in frame with V and J, and all other rearrangements were classified as non-productive. Following IMGT convention, CDR3 was defined as the stretch from the second conserved V-encoded cysteine to the conserved J-encoded phenylalanine. The earlier analysis of 500 to 750 of the donors excluded any sequence lacking an unambiguous match to a single V gene segment. In an earlier analysis of 450 to 700 of the donors, V segments were called functional above 56.7% productive rearrangements and were called segregating when the between-donor standard deviation exceeded 5%. A statistical classification framework was developed to diagnose cytomegalovirus status using the catalog of TCR beta chain sequences. V and J gene assignment, in a later analysis, came from comparing TCR nucleotide sequences with IMGT/GENE-DB human TR gene sequences. In a later analysis, CDR3 sequences and most-parsimonious VDJ recombination scenarios were assigned using the TCRdist pipeline. In a later analysis, each TCR beta chain was defined by its CDR3 amino acid sequence together with its V-gene family, and reads without a unique V-gene family were excluded. As a way to deal with suspected cross-contamination and a sequencing artifact, a later analysis dropped over 550 nucleotide sequences that were highly shared and had low generation probability. A later analysis calculated a clonal expansion index for each public chain from normalized within-repertoire ranks of inferred template counts. In a later analysis, generation probabilities were computed using a VDJ recombination model fitted to out-of-frame rearrangements, and the results were checked against IGoR. In a later analysis, hypergeometric tests were used to score TCR-TCR, TCR-HLA and TCR-CMV co-occurrence, with a repertoire-size bias correction applied to TCR pairs. In a later analysis, false discovery rates were estimated by permuting HLA or CMV assignments 20 times. A later analysis grouped co-occurring TCRs with DBSCAN, adding TCRdist sequence similarity when clustering within HLA-allele-positive subsets. Repertoires with fewer than 30,000 or more than 120,000 public chains, plus five repertoires with anomalous nucleotide sharing, were excluded from co-occurrence clustering. TCRdb took this table from immuneACCESS and kept in-frame rearrangements with V and J called. Such tables lack part of the clones; where checked against another copy, unresolved V genes explain under half of the gap, and the rest is unexplained. Clone size and the V and J calls come from that table; the DNA yielded D and trimming. The sample has about 150,000 clones on record, 76% of them singletons. About 3% of the sample comes from the top ten.

Comment on this clone: What this receptor recognizes is not known. No much larger clone exists at a distance of one base, and base qualities are not known.

As encoded in the germline V gene, CDR1 is MNHEY while CDR2 is SVGAGI. The CDR3 measures 15 amino acids from cysteine to phenylalanine. The sequence is cut down to CDR3 DNA, 45 bases in frame from base 1. From V the trimming removes 3 bases and from J it removes 0 bases, while the gene matches leave 2 bases of the junction unaccounted for. In total, 500 to 700 healthy bone marrow donors made up the cohort. At the time of sampling, all cohort members were nominally healthy, though unrecorded immune exposures were likely present. The donor was CMV seronegative and was included in the group of a few hundred seronegative cohort members. A peripheral blood sample was collected from each donor, and TCR beta sequencing was performed on peripheral blood mononuclear cells. The Qiagen DNeasy Blood Extraction Kit was used to extract genomic DNA from the blood cell samples. What the authors observed across the whole study: While some public TCRs were present in many individuals, most TCR sequences turned up only very rarely across donors. In vitro tests confirmed that three of the cytomegalovirus-associated TCR beta chains recognize cytomegalovirus antigens. Because the 87-base-pair reads could not distinguish some IMGT-functional V segments, including TRBV6-2 and TRBV6-3, those segments were excluded. An association between a missense DCLRE1C variant and V-gene and J-gene trimming of TCR beta chains was found in a later genetic analysis and replicated in an independent cohort. The only immune exposure information available for the cohort was CMV serostatus. At a false discovery rate of 0.05, a later analysis linked 15,000 to 20,000 TCR beta sequences to specific HLA alleles. Because counts were too low, roughly 17 rarely observed V segments, including chromosome 9 orphons, were left out of the earlier analysis of some 640 of the donors. In a later analysis, the rate of TCR association differed among HLA loci, with DRB1 alleles having the most associated TCRs and HLA-C alleles having the fewest. The classifier was reported to diagnose cytomegalovirus status with high specificity and sensitivity in both the original and validation cohorts. When HLA alleles, especially DR and DQ, strongly co-occurred, attributing TCR associations to individual alleles was difficult. According to a later analysis, parvovirus B19, influenza, CMV and Epstein-Barr virus appeared linked to several top co-occurrence clusters. The study listed 164 TCR beta chains as associated with cytomegalovirus. Compared with the approximately 720-donor mean, donors in an Asian-associated ancestry cluster had fewer N-insertions in productive TCRs, according to a later genetic analysis. Correlated functional status among segregating V segments might be attributable to linkage disequilibrium, but an unknown experimental factor could not be ruled out. In a later analysis, HLA-associated TCR beta chains were found to be more clonally expanded and to have lower generation probabilities than equally common non-associated chains. A further reported finding was that TCR beta sequences accurately predicted the HLA-A and HLA-B alleles for most subjects in the first cohort. Roughly uniform sequencing depth across donors was assumed in presence/absence analyses, although this assumption may not hold. Broadly in line with IMGT annotations, most TCR beta V segments showed up in productive rearrangements about 87% or about 30% of the time in an earlier analysis of 587 of the donors. HLA typing was unavailable for some donors at each locus, so association tests used only the typed subset. Most CMV-associated TCR beta chains appeared to be HLA-restricted in a later analysis, and the HLA associations seemed to be driven largely by CMV exposure. In this cohort, only TCR beta chains were sequenced, and detectable features were limited by the absence of alpha or paired-chain data. The sequencing pipeline was judged likely to have produced a cluster of highly shared sequence variants as a technical artifact. According to the authors, the approach could potentially be generalized to other disease states and immunological phenotypes.

What was sequenced was PBMCs. The chain couples TRBV6-5 to TRBJ2-3, with TRBD2 identical over 8 junction bases. The sequence derives from a male donor in good health and CMV-seronegative. This receptor carries the CDR3 CASSYRGGSTDTQYF. The bases are TGTGCCAGCAGTTATCGGGGGGGTAGCACAGATACGCAGTATTTT.